The 27 T cell receptor beta chains below were found in one sample sequenced in a study of blood T cells in healthy people across ages (dated by TCRdb to about 2015). Receptor amplification or capture employed 5' RACE. Sequencing instrument: Illumina HiSeq 2500. A second 7 to 11 cycle PCR used a sample-barcoded 5' primer and a J-beta primer mix. Using fastp trimming at Q25 and MiXCR clonotype assembly, TCRdb reanalyzed the public sequencing data and kept in-frame beta chains. Rows matching on CDR3 protein sequence are summarized as one entry with the most common DNA and genes. The sample includes more than 500,000 distinct CDR3 sequences, with about 27% observed a single time. The ten most abundant clones make up 3% to 4.5% of the sample. This sample was also put to use in a study of T cells of mothers and their children.

The sample was blood. All receptors derive from a boy aged 2 to 10 in good health.

The chain couples TRBV3-1 to TRBJ2-5; D ambiguous. CDR1 and CDR2 (germline): LGHDT, YNNKEL (reference sequence). Trimming shortened V by 1 base and J by 9 bases, and 15 bases separated the two germline ends. CDR3 length: 14 residues. CDR3 DNA sequence: TGTGCCAGCAGCCAAGCTGCAGGAACCCCTTCCCAGTACTTC. This encodes CASSQAAGTPSQYF.

Only a few counts were recorded for this clonotype. This chain joins TRBV28 and TRBJ2-4; 7 nucleotides agree with TRBD1. V gave up 8 bases and J gave up 8 bases; unmatched junction bases: 12. CDR1 is MDHEN and CDR2 is SYDVKM in the germline V gene. This CDR3 has 14 amino acids. CDR3 bases: TGTGCCAGCGTCGGGACCGCAGGGGGTCACATTCAGTACTTC. Amino acids: CASVGTAGGHIQYF.

The chain has TRBV27 and TRBJ2-2; no firm D call. CDR3 length: 14 residues. The V and J ends lost 0 bases and 7 bases respectively, with 9 bases between them. From germline, CDR1 is MNHEY and CDR2 SMNVEV (reference sequence). Here the CDR3 DNA reads TGTGCCAGCAGTTTATCGATCGTGAGCGGGGAGCTGTTTTTT. Translated: CASSLSIVSGELFF.

The chain uses TRBV19 and TRBJ2-1; TRBD2 agrees at 12 bases. This CDR3 is 15 amino acids long. V was pared by 3 bases and J by 9 bases, with 6 bases of the junction left unmatched. From germline, CDR1 is LNHDA and CDR2 SQIVND (reference sequence). As DNA, the CDR3 is TGTGCCAGTAGTATGGGGACTAGCGGGCCCACTGAGCAGTTCTTC. As protein: CASSMGTSGPTEQFF.

The chain is built from TRBV5-1 and TRBJ2-1, with a weak D call TRBD1 (7 bases). The J call may be incorrect, as the DNA end agrees better with TRBJ2-5. Looked up from germline, CDR1 is SGHRS and CDR2 is YFSETQ. The CDR3 length is 16 residues. The CDR3 here is CASSSDPPQGGETQYF. The CDR3 DNA sequence: TGCGCCAGCAGCTCGGACCCCCCGCAGGGGGGAGAGACCCAGTACTTC.

The chain links TRBV27 to TRBJ1-4; a weak D match, TRBD1 (6 bases). Germline V gene sequence: CDR1 MNHEY, CDR2 SMNVEV (reference sequence). Trimming cost V 3 bases and J 6 bases, with 14 bases left between them. CDR3 length: 15 residues. DNA for the CDR3: TGTGCCAGCAGTTTTCGGGGGCAGAGCCATGAAAAACTGTTTTTT. It translates to CASSFRGQSHEKLFF. Drawing the rest from reference TRBV27 and TRBJ1-4, the complete variable domain is EAQVTQNPRYLITVTGKKLTVTCSQNMNHEYMSWYRQDPGLGLRQIYYSMNVEVTDKGDVPEGYKVSRKEKRNFPLILESPSPNQTSLYFCASSFRGQSHEKLFFGSGTQLSVL.

This clonotype was seen a handful of times. The chain couples TRBV12-3 or TRBV12-4 to TRBJ1-4, with a tentative D call TRBD1 (6 bases). There are 14 residues in the CDR3. Between the trimmed V and J ends, which lost 4 bases and 6 bases, there was a span of 12 bases. DNA for the CDR3: TGTGCCAGCAGTTCCACAGGGAAGTATGAAAAACTGTTTTTT. This encodes CASSSTGKYEKLFF.

This clonotype appeared a few times. This rearrangement joins TRBV7-8 to TRBJ1-6; unclear D gene. This CDR3 is 17 amino acids long. The V and J ends lost 0 bases and 0 bases respectively, with 9 bases between them. Germline V gives CDR1 SGHVS, CDR2 FQNEAQ. CDR3 sequence reads: CASSLAGSRSYNSPLHF. CDR3 in DNA: TGTGCCAGCAGCTTAGCGGGCAGCCGCTCCTATAATTCACCCCTCCACTTT.

The chain employs TRBV21-1 and TRBJ2-5; the table's D call, TRBD1, has no DNA check behind it. TRBV21-1 is deemed a pseudogene. There are 20 residues in the CDR3. The CDR3, as DNA: TGTGCCAGCAGAAACAAAAGGGGTGGTTTCACCAAGACAGGTCGGCGGACCCAGTACTTC. This translates into CASRNKRGGFTKTGRRTQYF.

This clonotype turned up a few times. V usage is TRBV6-6 and J usage is TRBJ1-4; a weak D match, TRBD1 (5 bases). V gave up 2 bases and J gave up 3 bases, with 10 bases separating them. The length of the CDR3 is 15 residues. Germline CDR1 and CDR2: MNHNY and SVGAGI (reference sequence). Written as DNA, the CDR3 is TGTGCCAGCAGTTACGGTTCAGGGCCTAATGAAAAACTGTTTTTT. The encoded protein is CASSYGSGPNEKLFF.

The V gene is TRBV4-1, the J gene TRBJ2-1; 12 nucleotides line up with TRBD2. Germline V gene lookup returns CDR1 MGHRA and CDR2 YSYEKL. The junction had 5 bases not matched to a gene; V was cut back by 5 bases and J by 6 bases. The CDR3 extends over 15 amino acids. The CDR3 loop is CASSIGLAGINEQFF. In DNA form, the CDR3 reads TGCGCCAGCAGCATCGGACTAGCGGGAATCAATGAGCAGTTCTTC.

The J gene is TRBJ2-5, the V gene TRBV27; no definite D call. This CDR3 has 16 residues. The germline gives CDR1 MNHEY, CDR2 SMNVEV (reference sequence). The V end was cut by 2 bases, the J end by 1 base, with 14 bases between. CDR3 DNA sequence: TGTGCCAGCAGTTTACGCCTAGGTAGAATCCAAGAGACCCAGTACTTC. Amino acids: CASSLRLGRIQETQYF.

This clonotype has more than one count but fewer than ten. This sequence joins TRBV12-3 or TRBV12-4 and TRBJ1-4, with unresolved D. CDR3 size: 15 residues. Trimming took off 3 bases at V and 5 bases at J, with 13 bases between the two ends. CDR3 sequence reads: CASSLMVSINEKLFF. CDR3 DNA sequence: TGTGCCAGCAGTTTGATGGTCAGTATAAATGAAAAACTGTTTTTT.

This clonotype was observed many times. This chain links TRBV9 with TRBJ2-5; TRBD1 matches at 9 bases. Gene TRBJ2-7 matches the end of the DNA better, so the J call may be wrong. CDR1 is SGDLS, CDR2 YYNGEE, per germline. The length of the CDR3 is 14 residues. CDR3 DNA: TGTGCCAGCAGCGCCGGGACAGGGCTGTACGAGCAGTACTTC. The encoded protein is CASSAGTGLYEQYF.

The chain carries TRBV20-1 and TRBJ2-1, with TRBD2 identical over 9 bases. The end of the DNA aligns better with TRBJ2-7, so the J call may be wrong. This CDR3 is 13 amino acids long. Germline V CDR1 and CDR2: DFQATT, SNEGSKA (reference sequence). The CDR3 DNA reads as TGCAGTGCTTTAGCGGGAGAACCCTACGAGCAGTACTTC. This sequence encodes CSALAGEPYEQYF.

This chain connects TRBV20-1 to TRBJ1-1; D possibly corresponds to TRBD1 (5 bases). The CDR3 runs to 12 residues. Per the germline V gene, CDR1 is DFQATT and CDR2 is SNEGSKA (reference sequence). The germline V and J ends were trimmed by 6 bases and 4 bases, with 12 bases remaining between them. DNA of the CDR3: TGCAGTGCCAGACGGGGCGGCACTGAAGCTTTCTTT. As protein: CSARRGGTEAFF.

In regard to this clonotype: Here the CDR3 omits its conserved ending phenylalanine or tryptophan, so a read error is the likely source. V is TRBV6-4 and J is TRBJ2-6, with a possible D match to TRBD1 (5 bases). The CDR3 extends over 15 amino acids. Looked up from germline, CDR1 is MRHNA and CDR2 is SNTAGT. CDR3 residues: CASSDTNSGANFLTV. CDR3 DNA: TGTGCCAGCAGTGACACAAACTCTGGGGCCAACTTCCTGACTGTC.

The chain carries TRBV5-1 and TRBJ1-1, with D possibly TRBD1 on 6 matching bases. Germline V gene lookup returns CDR1 SGHRS and CDR2 YFSETQ. This CDR3 has 15 amino acids. V lost 0 bases to trimming and J lost 1 base, with 10 bases between them. The CDR3 region is CASSLAWGANTEAFF. The CDR3 region has the DNA TGCGCCAGCAGCTTGGCATGGGGGGCGAACACTGAAGCTTTCTTT.

This sequence joins TRBV6-6 and TRBJ1-4; D not certain. V was trimmed by 2 bases and J by 3 bases, leaving 7 bases between them. The CDR3 contains 14 residues. Germline V CDR1 and CDR2: MNHNY, SVGAGI (reference sequence). The chain's CDR3 is CASSYRAANEKLFF. The CDR3 DNA reads as TGTGCCAGCAGTTACAGGGCGGCTAATGAAAAACTGTTTTTT.

The chain has TRBV4-3 and TRBJ1-4, with TRBD1 matching 8 bases. Germline values: CDR1 LGHNA, CDR2 YSLEER. V lost 1 base, J lost 5 bases, and 3 bases stayed unmatched. The CDR3 is made up of 15 amino acids. CDR3 sequence: CASSQGTGINEKLFF. The CDR3 DNA reads TGCGCCAGCAGCCAAGGGACAGGGATAAATGAAAAACTGTTTTTT.

This chain links TRBV5-6 with TRBJ2-1; 10 bases are shared with TRBD2. The V and J ends lost 3 bases and 4 bases, in that order; junction bases with no gene match: 7. The CDR3 runs to 16 residues. CDR1 and CDR2 from the germline V gene are SGHDT and YYEEEE. The CDR3 sequence is CASSYKAGGIYNEQFF. DNA of the CDR3: TGTGCCAGCAGCTATAAAGCGGGAGGGATATACAATGAGCAGTTCTTC.

The gene calls are TRBV29-1 and TRBJ2-5; TRBD2 matches at 11 bases. The J call may be faulty, since TRBJ2-1 better matches the DNA end. The CDR3 extends over 13 amino acids. CDR1 is SQVTM, CDR2 ANQGSEA, per germline. The CDR3 bases are TGCAGCGTTGAAACTAGCGGGAGCGATGAGCAGTTCTTC. It translates to CSVETSGSDEQFF.

J is TRBJ2-5 and V is TRBV9; 12 bases align to TRBD2. V lost 7 bases and J lost 5; bases outside the gene matches: 9. There are 15 residues in the CDR3. Germline V gene data show CDR1 as SGDLS and CDR2 as YYNGEE. CDR3 region: CASADLAGGPETQYF. CDR3 DNA sequence: TGTGCCAGCGCCGATCTAGCGGGGGGGCCTGAGACCCAGTACTTC.

This clonotype was seen more than once but under ten times. This chain connects TRBV7-2 to TRBJ2-5; unclear D gene. The tail of the sequence fits TRBJ2-7 better, so the J call may be wrong. This CDR3 is 13 amino acids long. The V gene's germline CDR1 is SGHTA and CDR2 FQGNSA. Here the CDR3 DNA reads TGTGCCAGCAGTCCGAACTGGAGCTACGAGCAGTACTTC. Translation: CASSPNWSYEQYF.

In this sample, this clonotype turned up once. The rearrangement uses TRBV7-2 and TRBJ2-3, with TRBD2 matching over 10 bases. The CDR3 spans 14 residues. Unmatched junction bases numbered 4, after V lost 5 bases and J lost 5 bases. From germline, CDR1 is SGHTA and CDR2 FQGNSA. CDR3 amino acids: CASSEAGGQDTQYF. DNA of the CDR3: TGTGCCAGCAGCGAAGCGGGAGGGCAAGATACGCAGTATTTT.

J is TRBJ1-5 and V is TRBV6-1; D unclear. V was pared by 8 bases and J by 3 bases, with 11 bases between. This CDR3 is built from 13 residues. Germline CDR1 and CDR2: MNHNS and SASEGT. The CDR3 loop is CASSLEFNQPQHF. Here the CDR3 DNA reads TGTGCCAGCTCCCTTGAATTCAATCAGCCCCAGCATTTT.

J is TRBJ1-2 and V is TRBV10-3; TRBD1 matches at 12 bases. CDR3 length: 16 amino acids. Trimming at V came to 0 bases and at J to 3 bases, leaving 2 bases not matched to a gene. CDR1 is ENHRY and CDR2 is SYGVKD in the germline V gene. In DNA form, the CDR3 reads TGTGCCATCAGTGAGTCCGGGACAGGGGGCTACTATGGCTACACCTTC. Translating it yields CAISESGTGGYYGYTF.